The 28 T cell receptor beta chains reported below all come from one sample, sequenced in a study of T cell responses to AZD1222 COVID-19 vaccine. The table came from immunoSEQ multiplex PCR; TCRdb's copy has only in-frame clones and leaves some out. The sample records around 80,000 clones, around 85% being singletons. The material sequenced was peripheral blood, taken 28 days after the second AZD1222 dose. The receptors were gathered from an adult who received the AZD1222 COVID-19 vaccine.

The V and J genes are TRBV20-1 and TRBJ1-2; D unclear. V lost 6 bases, J lost 4 bases, and 3 bases lay in between. Germline loops: CDR1 DFQATT, CDR2 SNEGSKA (reference sequence). CDR3 size: 9 residues. The CDR3 region is CSAPYGYTF. The DNA for the CDR3 is TGCAGTGCCCCCTATGGCTACACCTTC.

V and J are TRBV7-9 and TRBJ2-1, with 11 positions matching TRBD2. The CDR3 contains 16 residues. V trimming: 8 bases; J trimming: 4 bases; junction bases outside the gene matches: 10. Germline V gene data show CDR1 as SEHNR and CDR2 as FQNEAQ (reference sequence). In nucleotides, the CDR3 is TGTGCCAGCGGGGCGGCTAGCGGGGGGTTTTACAATGAGCAGTTCTTC. Translating gives CASGAASGGFYNEQFF.

In its sample, this clone ranks as large. The chain links TRBV4-1 to TRBJ2-7, with 7 bases aligning to TRBD2. The ends lost 2 bases at V and 3 bases at J; junction bases unmatched: 4. The CDR3 length is 14 residues. Germline assignment: CDR1 MGHRA and CDR2 YSYEKL. CDR3 sequence reads: CASSQNRDYYEQYF. In nucleotides, the CDR3 is TGCGCCAGCAGCCAAAACCGGGACTACTACGAGCAGTACTTC.

The rearrangement joins TRBV11-2 to TRBJ2-1, with D possibly being TRBD2 (6 bases). The germline V and J ends were trimmed by 0 bases and 5 bases, with 11 bases remaining between them. Germline V gene lookup returns CDR1 SGHAT and CDR2 FQNNGV. This CDR3 has 15 residues. CDR3 sequence (DNA): TGTGCCAGCAGCTTAGAGAGGACTACACACAATGAGCAGTTCTTC. This codes for CASSLERTTHNEQFF.

This clone occurred once. The genes are TRBV19 and TRBJ1-1; D is ambiguous. Trimming removed 3 bases from V and 2 bases from J, with 7 bases in between. Germline assignment: CDR1 LNHDA and CDR2 SQIVND (reference sequence). The CDR3 extends over 13 amino acids. The CDR3 here is CASSIRPNTEAFF. As DNA, the CDR3 is TGTGCCAGTAGTATTAGGCCAAACACTGAAGCTTTCTTT.

For the CDR3, the DNA is TGTGCCAGCAGTACACACCGACAGGGGGCGGTCTATGGCTACACCTTC. Its protein is CASSTHRQGAVYGYTF. The chain has TRBV28 and TRBJ1-2, with 10 bases that match TRBD1. Germline assignment: CDR1 MDHEN and CDR2 SYDVKM. V trimming: 5 bases; J trimming: 4 bases; junction bases outside the gene matches: 10. The CDR3 has 16 amino acids.

The chain joins TRBV19 to TRBJ1-1, with D uncertain. From germline, CDR1 is LNHDA and CDR2 SQIVND (reference sequence). Trimming pared 3 bases from V and 1 base from J, leaving 0 bases between. The CDR3 is 11 amino acids. CDR3 DNA: TGTGCCAGTAGTATGAACACTGAAGCTTTCTTT. Protein sequence: CASSMNTEAFF.

This chain joins TRBV28 and TRBJ2-5, with D perhaps matching TRBD1 (7 bases). The CDR3 runs to 15 residues. V was clipped by 1 base and J by 5 bases, with 14 bases between them. CDR1 and CDR2 (germline): MDHEN, SYDVKM. The CDR3 nucleotides read TGTGCCAGCAGTTTATATCGTCAGGGGGGCGAGACCCAGTACTTC. It codes for CASSLYRQGGETQYF.

CDR3 sequence reads: CASSEMAENTIYF. CDR3 nucleotides: TGTGCCAGCAGTGAAATGGCGGAGAACACCATATATTTT. The chain is built from TRBV6-1 and TRBJ1-3; D is unresolved. CDR1 and CDR2 (germline): MNHNS, SASEGT. V lost 2 bases and J lost 7, with 9 bases in between. The CDR3 length is 13 residues.

The V gene is TRBV3-1 (or the pseudogene TRBV3-2), the J gene TRBJ1-2; D gene ambiguous. Trimming shortened V by 4 bases and J by 4 bases, and 19 bases separated the two germline ends. Germline CDR1 LGHDT, CDR2 YNNKEL (reference sequence). This CDR3 region has 16 residues. CDR3 sequence (DNA): TGTGCCAGCAGCCCAGAGTTGGAGTGGGGTCTCTATGGCTACACCTTC. Encoded protein: CASSPELEWGLYGYTF.

The genes are TRBV6-5 and TRBJ2-2, with D possibly matching TRBD2 (5 bases). This CDR3 comprises 14 residues. From germline, CDR1 is MNHEY and CDR2 SVGAGI. V gave up 6 bases and J gave up 0 bases, with 8 bases separating them. The CDR3 is CASSRGTNTGELFF. DNA of the CDR3: TGTGCCAGCAGCCGGGGTACGAACACCGGGGAGCTGTTTTTT.

V usage is TRBV18 and J usage is TRBJ1-3; D gene ambiguous. Looked up from germline, CDR1 is KGHSH and CDR2 is LQKENI. The CDR3 spans 14 residues. V was trimmed by 3 bases and J by 3 bases, leaving 9 bases between them. The CDR3 sequence is CASSPSLDGNTIYF. The CDR3 DNA follows: TGTGCCAGCTCACCGTCCTTGGATGGAAACACCATATATTTT.

The chain uses TRBV21-1 and TRBJ2-7; the D segment call TRBD1 is taken from the table without a DNA check. TRBV21-1 is deemed a pseudogene. This CDR3 is built from 19 residues. The CDR3 region is CASSNPRASGRDSTYEQYF. CDR3 DNA sequence: TGTGCCAGCAGCAACCCGCGGGCCTCGGGACGGGACAGCACATACGAGCAGTACTTC.

This clone was detected only a few times. J is TRBJ1-2 and V is TRBV19; TRBD1 is a possible D gene (6 bases). The CDR3 is made up of 13 amino acids. V was pared by 4 bases and J by 4 bases, with 10 bases between. Germline-derived CDR1 and CDR2 are LNHDA and SQIVND (reference sequence). CDR3 sequence (DNA): TGTGCCAGTAGTACAGGGGACGGCTATGGCTACACCTTC. Amino acids: CASSTGDGYGYTF.

V usage is TRBV28 and J usage is TRBJ1-3, with 7 positions matching TRBD1. The ends lost 6 bases at V and 0 bases at J; junction bases unmatched: 5. Germline CDR1 reads MDHEN; CDR2 reads SYDVKM. This CDR3 comprises 15 residues. The CDR3 DNA reads as TGTGCCAGCAGAACGACAGGGAGCTCTGGAAACACCATATATTTT. Translation gives CASRTTGSSGNTIYF.

The chain is built from TRBV4-1 and TRBJ1-2; 9 nucleotides line up with TRBD1. V shed 4 bases and J 2 bases; nucleotides not matched to a gene: 8. The length of the CDR3 is 16 residues. Germline CDR1 MGHRA, CDR2 YSYEKL. Written as DNA, the CDR3 is TGCGCCAGCAGCCCAAGTGGGGACAGGGCCAACTATGGCTACACCTTC. It codes for CASSPSGDRANYGYTF.

The rearrangement joins TRBV12-3 or TRBV12-4 to TRBJ2-1, with 9 bases identical to TRBD1. The V segment lost 7 bases and the J segment 9 bases; nucleotides outside the gene matches: 7. The CDR3 is 13 amino acids. This CDR3 reads CASNPTGGSEQFF. The CDR3 DNA is TGTGCCAGCAACCCGACAGGGGGGAGTGAGCAGTTCTTC.

The chain combines TRBV3-1 (or the pseudogene TRBV3-2) with TRBJ1-6, with 7 bases that match TRBD1. V lost 6 bases to trimming and J lost 7 bases; unmatched junction nucleotides: 0. CDR1 and CDR2 from the germline V gene are LGHDT and YNNKEL (reference sequence). The CDR3 extends over 12 amino acids. The CDR3 DNA reads as TGTGCCAGCAGACAGGGGAATTCACCCCTCCACTTT. Translation gives CASRQGNSPLHF.

V usage is TRBV24-1 and J usage is TRBJ2-3, with no clear D. The CDR3 spans 13 residues. Deletions cut 10 bases from V and 2 bases from J, with 12 bases between. CDR1 and CDR2 (germline): KGHDR, SFDVKD. The CDR3 here is CATGTDFTDTQYF. The CDR3 DNA sequence: TGTGCCACAGGTACAGATTTCACAGATACGCAGTATTTT.

The genes are TRBV7-2 and TRBJ2-2, with a weak D call TRBD1 (5 bases). V lost 2 bases, J lost 1 base, and 5 bases lay in between. The CDR3 is 14 amino acids. In germline, CDR1 is SGHTA, CDR2 FQGNSA. CDR3 nucleotides: TGTGCCAGCAGCTTACAGGGGAACACCGGGGAGCTGTTTTTT. This gives the protein CASSLQGNTGELFF. Combining the CDR3 with reference TRBV7-2 and TRBJ2-2 gives the whole variable domain GAGVSQSPSNKVTEKGKDVELRCDPISGHTALYWYRQSLGQGLEFLIYFQGNSAPDKSGLPSDRFSAERTGGSVSTLTIQRTQQEDSAVYLCASSLQGNTGELFFGEGSRLTVL.

J is TRBJ2-2 and V is TRBV6-1; tentative D call: TRBD2 (6 bases). The germline V and J ends were trimmed by 2 bases and 5 bases, with 12 bases remaining between them. CDR1 and CDR2 from the germline V gene are MNHNS and SASEGT. CDR3 length equals 15 residues. The CDR3 here is CASSEWGVGTGELFF. In nucleotides, the CDR3 is TGTGCCAGCAGTGAATGGGGGGTAGGGACCGGGGAGCTGTTTTTT.

The chain recombines TRBV5-5 with TRBJ2-3, with no clear D. The V end was cut by 2 bases, the J end by 0 bases, with 1 base between. The CDR3 spans 12 residues. Germline CDR1 and CDR2: SGHKS and YYEKEE (reference sequence). This CDR3 reads CASSFSTDTQYF. The DNA for the CDR3 is TGTGCCAGCAGCTTTAGCACAGATACGCAGTATTTT.

The CDR3 protein is CASSRRVGRGQPQHF. The CDR3 DNA reads as TGTGCCAGCAGCCGCCGTGTAGGGAGAGGACAGCCCCAGCATTTT. The rearrangement links TRBV7-2 to TRBJ1-5; D is unclear. Trimming shortened V by 5 bases and J by 7 bases, and 18 bases separated the two germline ends. The CDR3 spans 15 residues. Germline V gene lookup returns CDR1 SGHTA and CDR2 FQGNSA.

This sequence joins TRBV19 and TRBJ1-5; a possible D gene is TRBD1 (5 bases). Trimming cost V 5 bases and J 0 bases, with 8 bases left between them. In germline, CDR1 is LNHDA, CDR2 SQIVND (reference sequence). The CDR3 contains 14 residues. The CDR3 DNA sequence: TGTGCCAGTAGTCCCGACAGTAGCAATCAGCCCCAGCATTTT. This translates into CASSPDSSNQPQHF.

This clone showed up just a few times. V is TRBV25-1 and J is TRBJ2-5; D is tentatively TRBD1 or TRBD2 (5 bases each). The V gene lost 4 bases and the J gene lost 1 base, with 19 bases spanning the gap. Germline CDR1 reads MGHDK; CDR2 reads SYGVNS. The length of the CDR3 is 17 residues. The CDR3 loop reads CASSGYPLRDAQETQYF. DNA for the CDR3: TGTGCCAGCAGTGGGTATCCACTCCGGGACGCCCAAGAGACCCAGTACTTC.

The chain couples TRBV27 to TRBJ1-5; 12 positions match TRBD1. Trimming removed 6 bases from V and 9 bases from J; junction bases left unmatched: 6. The CDR3 has 14 residues. Per the germline V gene, CDR1 is MNHEY and CDR2 is SMNVEV (reference sequence). The CDR3 bases are TGTGCCAGCAGGTACCGGGACAGGGGGCTGCCCCAGCATTTT. It codes for CASRYRDRGLPQHF.

The chain is built from TRBV12-3 or TRBV12-4 and TRBJ1-5; no firm D call. The V and J ends lost 6 bases and 7 bases respectively, with 10 bases between them. This CDR3 has 12 amino acids. CDR3 nucleotides: TGTGCCAGCAGCTTTTTTGGACAGCCCCAGCATTTT. It yields the protein CASSFFGQPQHF.

A few counts support this clone. The gene calls are TRBV19 and TRBJ2-7; D gene ambiguous. The ends were cut back, 8 bases at V and 7 bases at J, with 12 bases in the middle. This CDR3 spans 11 amino acids. Germline V gene data show CDR1 as LNHDA and CDR2 as SQIVND (reference sequence). As DNA, the CDR3 is TGTGCCAGTGTAGGTTCCGGGGAGCAGTACTTC. It yields the protein CASVGSGEQYF. Using reference TRBV19 and TRBJ2-7 for the parts outside the CDR3, the full variable domain is DGGITQSPKYLFRKEGQNVTLSCEQNLNHDAMYWYRQDPGQGLRLIYYSQIVNDFQKGDIAEGYSVSREKKESFPLTVTSAQKNPTAFYLCASVGSGEQYFGPGTRLTVT.